Below, 20 T cell receptor beta chains from the same sample are listed, as sequenced in a study of T-cell memory formation after mild COVID-19. TCRdb used MiXCR to reprocess the 5' RACE reads, holding one entry per CDR3 protein. The sample records hundreds of thousands of distinct CDR3 sequences, more than 15% being singletons. Sequenced sample: PBMCs or a T cell subset sorted from them (not recorded which). The receptors originated from a man aged 18-30 years who had mild COVID-19 (a few samples of this study predate the infection). Cell type and time point are not known.

CDR3 sequence reads: CSALYNEKLFF. The CDR3 region has the DNA TGCAGTGCTCTCTATAATGAAAAACTGTTTTTT. V and J are TRBV20-1 and TRBJ1-4, with D hard to call. V lost 5 bases and J lost 4, with 5 bases in between. Germline V gene lookup returns CDR1 DFQATT and CDR2 SNEGSKA (reference sequence). The CDR3 is 11 residues long.

The rearrangement uses TRBV20-1 and TRBJ1-5; D possibly corresponds to TRBD1 (5 bases). V was pared by 3 bases and J by 6 bases, with 9 bases between. The germline CDR1 and CDR2 sequences are DFQATT and SNEGSKA (reference sequence). CDR3 length equals 12 residues. CDR3 DNA sequence: TGCAGTGCTAGTTCTGGGACTCAGCCCCAGCATTTT. Amino acids: CSASSGTQPQHF.

This clonotype has more than one count but fewer than ten. V usage is TRBV7-9 and J usage is TRBJ2-5; 10 nucleotides align to TRBD2. Germline lookup yields CDR1 SEHNR and CDR2 FQNEAQ (reference sequence). Trimming cost V 5 bases and J 2 bases; bases outside gene matches: 5. CDR3 length equals 15 residues. CDR3 protein: CASSPSGGSQETQYF. CDR3 DNA: TGTGCCAGCAGCCCTAGCGGGGGAAGTCAAGAGACCCAGTACTTC.

This clonotype was counted ten times or more. The DNA for the CDR3 is TGTGCCAGCTCACCAACGGGATTTGGAAACACCATATATTTT. Protein: CASSPTGFGNTIYF. The genes are TRBV18 and TRBJ1-3, with no clear D. The CDR3 extends over 14 amino acids. The germline CDR1 and CDR2 sequences are KGHSH and LQKENI. The germline V and J ends were trimmed by 2 bases and 3 bases, with 8 bases remaining between them.

This clonotype was recorded many times. This chain joins TRBV7-3 and TRBJ2-5; TRBD1 aligns across 7 bases. Germline assignment: CDR1 SGHTA and CDR2 FQGTGA. This CDR3 is built from 14 residues. V lost 2 bases to trimming and J lost 4 bases; unmatched junction nucleotides: 4. The CDR3 region is CASSLDRASETQYF. The CDR3 DNA is TGTGCCAGCAGCTTAGACAGGGCTTCAGAGACCCAGTACTTC.

This clonotype was recorded a few times. The V and J genes are TRBV6-5 and TRBJ2-3, with a weak D call TRBD1 (6 bases). This CDR3 is 20 amino acids long. Trimming stripped 4 bases from V and 2 bases from J, with 28 bases between. Germline CDR1 MNHEY, CDR2 SVGAGI. The CDR3 sequence: CASSSPPGRGRGTATDTQYF. CDR3 DNA sequence: TGTGCCAGCAGTTCCCCCCCGGGCAGGGGAAGGGGCACGGCCACAGATACGCAGTATTTT.

This clonotype was seen a few times. The chain uses TRBV18 and TRBJ1-1, with 8 bases aligning to TRBD1. The germline V gene has CDR1 KGHSH and CDR2 LQKENI. CDR3 length equals 15 residues. Germline trimming cut 1 base from V and 5 bases from J; bases unmatched to any gene: 6. The CDR3 loop is CASSPLDRGWTEAFF. The CDR3 DNA reads as TGTGCCAGCTCACCACTTGACAGGGGATGGACTGAAGCTTTCTTT.

This clonotype was seen a few times. The chain recombines TRBV7-9 with TRBJ2-2; possible D gene TRBD2, 6 bases. Germline values: CDR1 SEHNR, CDR2 FQNEAQ (reference sequence). The CDR3 loop spans 15 amino acids. Trimming left V 10 bases short and J 0 bases short, with 15 bases between. CDR3 coding DNA: TGTGCCACCATCAGGGCGGGAACGAACACCGGGGAGCTGTTTTTT. Its translation is CATIRAGTNTGELFF.

This chain connects TRBV7-8 to TRBJ1-2, with 7 bases lining up with TRBD1. The CDR3 contains 17 residues. The germline V gene encodes CDR1 SGHVS and CDR2 FQNEAQ. Trimming cost V 8 bases and J 2 bases; bases outside gene matches: 17. CDR3 sequence reads: CASRHFGKGALNYGYTF. Here the CDR3 DNA reads TGTGCCAGCCGCCACTTCGGAAAGGGGGCTCTAAACTATGGCTACACCTTC.

CDR3 amino acids: CSVTESTGELFF. CDR3 in DNA: TGCAGCGTTACCGAGTCCACCGGGGAGCTGTTTTTT. This sequence joins TRBV29-1 and TRBJ2-2; D is unclear. The CDR3 spans 12 residues. Germline V lookup: CDR1 SQVTM, CDR2 ANQGSEA. The ends were cut back, 5 bases at V and 4 bases at J, with 8 bases in the middle.

This clonotype was recorded a few times. The chain joins TRBV7-8 to TRBJ2-3; D perhaps matches TRBD2 (5 bases). V was shortened by 1 base and J by 1 base, with 6 bases between the two germline ends. This CDR3 contains 14 residues. CDR1 is SGHVS and CDR2 is FQNEAQ in the germline V gene. CDR3 region: CASSLVEGTDTQYF. Written as DNA, the CDR3 is TGTGCCAGCAGCTTAGTGGAGGGCACAGATACGCAGTATTTT.

There are a few counts of this clonotype. The chain employs TRBV6-6 and TRBJ2-7, with D unclear. V dropped 6 bases and J dropped 1 base, with 10 bases sitting between them. The V gene's germline CDR1 is MNHNY and CDR2 SVGAGI (reference sequence). The CDR3 runs to 13 residues. The CDR3 DNA reads TGTGCCAGCAGCCCAACGCCGTCCTACGAGCAGTACTTC. It encodes CASSPTPSYEQYF.

The rearrangement links TRBV18 to TRBJ2-3; the match to TRBD1 covers 10 bases. This CDR3 is built from 12 residues. The germline V gene has CDR1 KGHSH and CDR2 LQKENI. Trimming at V came to 5 bases and at J to 14 bases, leaving 7 bases not matched to a gene. The CDR3 DNA is TGTGCCAGCTCATCCGGGACAGGGGAAGTGTATTTT. This translates into CASSSGTGEVYF.

This clonotype has just a few counts. The J gene is TRBJ2-2, the V gene TRBV5-1; D not certain. The length of the CDR3 is 15 residues. V lost 4 bases and J lost 0, with 10 bases in between. Germline CDR1 reads SGHRS; CDR2 reads YFSETQ. CDR3 residues: CASSPEGTNTGELFF. As DNA, the CDR3 is TGCGCCAGCAGCCCCGAAGGGACGAACACCGGGGAGCTGTTTTTT.

This clonotype was detected only a few times. The V call is TRBV12-3 or TRBV12-4, the J call TRBJ2-7, with no clear D. There are 13 residues in the CDR3. Trimming cost V 5 bases and J 6 bases, with 14 bases left between them. The CDR3 here is CASSLSAGFEQYF. DNA of the CDR3: TGTGCCAGCAGTCTATCCGCAGGTTTCGAGCAGTACTTC.

The rearrangement joins TRBV5-1 to TRBJ1-6; tentatively, D is TRBD1 (6 bases). Germline V gene sequence: CDR1 SGHRS, CDR2 YFSETQ. This CDR3 is built from 14 residues. With 1 base removed from V and 7 bases from J, the gap between germline ends came to 9 bases. CDR3 nucleotides: TGCGCCAGCAGCTTGACAGGGCAGAATTCACCCCTCCACTTT. Translated: CASSLTGQNSPLHF.

This rearrangement joins TRBV30 to TRBJ2-7, with D unclear. The CDR3 runs to 11 residues. The V end lost 2 bases, the J end lost 2 bases, and 4 bases lay between the germline ends. The germline CDR1 and CDR2 sequences are GTSNPN and SVGIG (reference sequence). CDR3 sequence reads: CAWSIAYEQYF. CDR3 DNA: TGTGCCTGGAGTATTGCCTACGAGCAGTACTTC.

This clonotype was seen only a few times. The chain employs TRBV5-1 and TRBJ2-3; D is ambiguous. This CDR3 comprises 17 residues. V was shortened by 0 bases and J by 4 bases, with 18 bases between the two germline ends. Germline V gene lookup returns CDR1 SGHRS and CDR2 YFSETQ. In nucleotides, the CDR3 is TGCGCCAGCAGCTTGGCCCCTGGCCTGGAGCTAGCAGATACGCAGTATTTT. This sequence encodes CASSLAPGLELADTQYF. Drawing the rest from reference TRBV5-1 and TRBJ2-3, the complete variable domain is KAGVTQTPRYLIKTRGQQVTLSCSPISGHRSVSWYQQTPGQGLQFLFEYFSETQRNKGNFPGRFSGRQFSNSRSEMNVSTLELGDSALYLCASSLAPGLELADTQYFGPGTRLTVL.

The V gene is TRBV4-3, the J gene TRBJ1-2; tentatively, D is TRBD1 (5 bases). The germline V and J ends were trimmed by 0 bases and 6 bases, with 20 bases remaining between them. The length of the CDR3 is 17 residues. Germline values: CDR1 LGHNA, CDR2 YSLEER. CDR3 coding DNA: TGCGCCAGCAGCCAAGATTTTTCCGGGAAGGGGACGGATGGCTACACCTTC. It encodes CASSQDFSGKGTDGYTF.

This chain joins TRBV27 and TRBJ1-1; TRBD1 matches 8 bases. The CDR3 contains 15 residues. Germline V gene sequence: CDR1 MNHEY, CDR2 SMNVEV (reference sequence). V gave up 4 bases and J gave up 1 base; unmatched junction bases: 5. The DNA for the CDR3 is TGTGCCAGCAGTTCACCACAGGGGGAGAACACTGAAGCTTTCTTT. Translated: CASSSPQGENTEAFF.